One and the same sample provided the 9 T cell receptor beta chains below, sequenced in a study of beta chain features in type 1 diabetes. The study reverse transcribed the entire isolated RNA, so it sequenced expressed TCRB transcripts. Produced via immunoSEQ multiplex PCR; TCRdb's table is partial and in-frame only. The sample records about 620,000 clones, about 16% being singletons. Material for sequencing was naive CD4+ T cells from blood. Receptors were obtained from a man aged 18 to 29 in good health.

This clone was picked up a small number of times. The genes are TRBV19 and TRBJ2-3, with D unclear. CDR1 and CDR2 (germline): LNHDA, SQIVND (reference sequence). The length of the CDR3 is 12 residues. V was shortened by 5 bases and J by 6 bases, with 9 bases between the two germline ends. CDR3 DNA: TGTGCCAGTAGTCCCCCGATGGATACGCAGTATTTT. Its translation is CASSPPMDTQYF.

In its sample, this clone was seen a few times. V usage is TRBV4-1 and J usage is TRBJ1-1; 7 nucleotides line up with TRBD1. Germline V gene data show CDR1 as MGHRA and CDR2 as YSYEKL. There are 14 residues in the CDR3. After removal of 5 bases from V and 7 bases from J, the junction contained 10 bases not matched to a gene. The DNA for the CDR3 is TGCGCCAGCAGCAGCTTGACAGGGTTCTTTGAAGCTTTCTTT. Amino acids: CASSSLTGFFEAFF.

V and J are TRBV4-3 and TRBJ1-4, with D perhaps matching TRBD1 (6 bases). The germline gives CDR1 LGHNA, CDR2 YSLEER. This CDR3 has 14 residues. Trimming left V 1 base short and J 7 bases short, with 10 bases between. The CDR3 protein is CASSQGGAGEKLFF. DNA for the CDR3: TGCGCCAGCAGCCAAGGGGGGGCTGGTGAAAAACTGTTTTTT.

This clone showed up just a few times. The chain carries TRBV7-9 and TRBJ1-5; no reliable D call. The CDR3 length is 11 residues. Germline V CDR1 and CDR2: SEHNR, FQNEAQ (reference sequence). Trimming took off 8 bases at V and 0 bases at J, with 2 bases between the two ends. The CDR3 sequence: CASCSNQPQHF. CDR3 nucleotides: TGTGCCAGCTGTAGCAATCAGCCCCAGCATTTT.

This chain joins TRBV19 and TRBJ1-1, with no clear D. The V and J ends lost 3 bases and 7 bases respectively, with 6 bases between them. Germline V gene sequence: CDR1 LNHDA, CDR2 SQIVND (reference sequence). This CDR3 spans 11 amino acids. The CDR3 spells CASSIGIEAFF. For the CDR3, the DNA is TGTGCCAGTAGTATCGGTATTGAAGCTTTCTTT.

The V call is TRBV7-2, the J call TRBJ2-3, with TRBD2 identical over 7 bases. V gave up 5 bases and J gave up 4 bases; unmatched junction bases: 0. This CDR3 comprises 12 residues. Germline V lookup: CDR1 SGHTA, CDR2 FQGNSA. This CDR3 is CASSRGADTQYF. CDR3 nucleotides: TGTGCCAGCAGCCGGGGGGCAGATACGCAGTATTTT. The full variable domain, completed using reference TRBV7-2 and TRBJ2-3, is GAGVSQSPSNKVTEKGKDVELRCDPISGHTALYWYRQSLGQGLEFLIYFQGNSAPDKSGLPSDRFSAERTGGSVSTLTIQRTQQEDSAVYLCASSRGADTQYFGPGTRLTVL.

This clone was counted a few times. This sequence joins TRBV6-1 and TRBJ2-3; D may match TRBD1 or TRBD2 (6 bases each). Between the trimmed V and J ends, which lost 8 bases and 4 bases, there was a span of 16 bases. The CDR3 has 14 amino acids. Germline V CDR1 and CDR2: MNHNS, SASEGT. The CDR3 sequence: CASLKGGGADTQYF. CDR3 bases: TGTGCCAGCTTAAAGGGGGGCGGCGCAGATACGCAGTATTTT.

V gene TRBV28 combines with J gene TRBJ1-5; possibly TRBD1 for D (6 bases). Germline V gene lookup returns CDR1 MDHEN and CDR2 SYDVKM. The CDR3 covers 14 residues. V lost 11 bases, J lost 0 bases, and 14 bases lay in between. CDR3 bases: TGTGCCTGCTCCGGGACAAATAGCAATCAGCCCCAGCATTTT. It specifies CACSGTNSNQPQHF.

The rearrangement joins TRBV5-1 to TRBJ1-5, with 7 positions matching TRBD1. CDR1 is SGHRS and CDR2 is YFSETQ in the germline V gene. The CDR3 extends over 16 amino acids. J was trimmed by 6 bases and V by 0 bases; bases with no gene match: 9. CDR3 coding DNA: TGCGCCAGCAGCTTGGCCCCGACAGGGAGTGGTCAGCCCCAGCATTTT. Translated, it gives CASSLAPTGSGQPQHF.